A selection of T cell receptor beta chains follows, all from one sample in a study of blood T cells in healthy people across ages. TCRdb called the 5' RACE reads again in MiXCR, with one record for every CDR3 protein. The table has just under 900,000 distinct CDR3 sequences, less than 35% seen once. Sequencing was performed on blood. The receptor set was obtained from a woman of 80 years or more in good health. Each CDR3 is given with its conserved first and last residue. A D gene is named only where the DNA matches it firmly. Size values are once, few and many counts, or a class for expanded clones, and some rows have none.

D gene: -
J gene: TRBJ1-1
clone size: -
V gene: TRBV20-1
CDR3 protein: CSASQDPTEAFF
CDR3 DNA: TGCAGTGCTTCCCAGGATCCCACTGAAGCTTTCTTT

D gene: TRBD1
J gene: TRBJ2-5
clone size: many
V gene: TRBV7-2
CDR3 protein: CASSLGPGGYQETQYF
CDR3 DNA: TGTGCCAGCAGCTTAGGCCCAGGGGGTTACCAAGAGACCCAGTACTTC

D gene: TRBD1
J gene: TRBJ1-4
clone size: few
V gene: TRBV12-3/TRBV12-4
CDR3 protein: CASSPTGLNEKRFF
CDR3 DNA: TGTGCCAGCAGTCCGACAGGGTTGAATGAAAAACGGTTTTTT

D gene: -
J gene: TRBJ1-4
clone size: -
V gene: TRBV7-6
CDR3 protein: CASSHAWGGGEKLFF
CDR3 DNA: TGTGCCAGCAGCCATGCGTGGGGGGGAGGTGAAAAACTGTTTTTT

D gene: -
J gene: TRBJ2-7
clone size: many
V gene: TRBV20-1
CDR3 protein: CSARRAGGSDEQYF
CDR3 DNA: TGCAGTGCTAGGCGGGCCGGAGGGAGCGACGAGCAGTACTTC

D gene: -
J gene: TRBJ1-4
clone size: -
V gene: TRBV7-8
CDR3 protein: CASSRSPFRGRANEKLFF
CDR3 DNA: TGTGCCAGCAGCCGATCTCCCTTTAGGGGCCGGGCTAATGAAAAACTGTTTTTT

D gene: -
J gene: TRBJ1-6
clone size: few
V gene: TRBV7-2
CDR3 protein: CASNLPRPYNSPLHF
CDR3 DNA: TGTGCCAGCAACTTGCCGCGACCCTATAATTCACCCCTCCACTTT

D gene: TRBD2
J gene: TRBJ2-7
clone size: -
V gene: TRBV20-1
CDR3 protein: CSARLAVYEQYF
CDR3 DNA: TGCAGTGCTAGACTAGCGGTTTACGAGCAGTACTTC

D gene: -
J gene: TRBJ2-1
clone size: few
V gene: TRBV6-6
CDR3 protein: CASSSQRLNEQFF
CDR3 DNA: TGTGCCAGCAGTTCACAGAGATTGAATGAGCAGTTCTTC

D gene: -
J gene: TRBJ1-4
clone size: few
V gene: TRBV12-3/TRBV12-4
CDR3 protein: CASRQGPDEKLFF
CDR3 DNA: TGTGCCAGCAGACAGGGACCTGATGAAAAACTGTTTTTT

D gene: -
J gene: TRBJ2-7
clone size: once
V gene: TRBV7-9
CDR3 protein: CASSLSTRGQYF
CDR3 DNA: TGTGCCAGCAGCTTAAGTACCCGCGGGCAGTACTTC

D gene: -
J gene: TRBJ2-5
clone size: many
V gene: TRBV7-2
CDR3 protein: CASSLDPTIETQYF
CDR3 DNA: TGTGCCAGCAGCTTAGATCCCACTATAGAGACCCAGTACTTC

D gene: TRBD1
J gene: TRBJ2-7
clone size: -
V gene: TRBV20-1
CDR3 protein: CSARGTGSGEQYF
CDR3 DNA: TGCAGTGCTAGGGGGACAGGGTCTGGCGAGCAGTACTTC

D gene: -
J gene: TRBJ2-1
clone size: few
V gene: TRBV24-1
CDR3 protein: CATSDPGSGEQFF
CDR3 DNA: TGTGCCACCAGTGATCCGGGGTCCGGTGAGCAGTTCTTC

D gene: -
J gene: TRBJ1-6
clone size: -
V gene: TRBV12-3/TRBV12-4
CDR3 protein: CASSLSGPRESPLHF
CDR3 DNA: TGTGCCAGCAGTTTAAGTGGCCCTCGCGAATCACCCCTCCACTTT

D gene: TRBD1
J gene: TRBJ2-7
clone size: few
V gene: TRBV2
CDR3 protein: CATGQETYEQYF
CDR3 DNA: TGTGCCACGGGACAGGAGACCTACGAGCAGTACTTC

D gene: -
J gene: TRBJ1-1
clone size: many
V gene: TRBV7-9
CDR3 protein: CASSPGSSWVEAFF
CDR3 DNA: TGTGCCAGCAGCCCAGGGTCGTCCTGGGTTGAAGCTTTCTTT

D gene: -
J gene: TRBJ2-3
clone size: once
V gene: TRBV5-4
CDR3 protein: CASSLAVLGLPTDTQYF
CDR3 DNA: TGTGCCAGCAGCTTGGCCGTCTTGGGACTTCCCACAGATACGCAGTATTTT

D gene: -
J gene: TRBJ1-2
clone size: many
V gene: TRBV10-3
CDR3 protein: CAISGGGARGYTF
CDR3 DNA: TGTGCCATCAGTGGGGGGGGTGCTCGTGGCTACACCTTC

D gene: TRBD2
J gene: TRBJ2-5
clone size: -
V gene: TRBV7-8
CDR3 protein: CASSLVPAGGQETQYF
CDR3 DNA: TGTGCCAGCAGCTTAGTTCCAGCGGGGGGACAAGAGACCCAGTACTTC

D gene: -
J gene: TRBJ1-2
clone size: -
V gene: TRBV5-6
CDR3 protein: CASSLNRGRGYGYTF
CDR3 DNA: TGTGCCAGCAGCTTGAATCGGGGTCGTGGCTATGGCTACACCTTC

D gene: TRBD1
J gene: TRBJ1-5
clone size: few
V gene: TRBV5-5
CDR3 protein: CASSLSTGSGQPQHF
CDR3 DNA: TGTGCCAGCAGCTTATCGACAGGGTCCGGTCAGCCCCAGCATTTT

D gene: -
J gene: TRBJ2-7
clone size: few
V gene: TRBV30
CDR3 protein: CAWTPSWQGIYEQYF
CDR3 DNA: TGTGCCTGGACTCCGTCCTGGCAGGGGATTTACGAGCAGTACTTC

D gene: -
J gene: TRBJ2-6
clone size: many
V gene: TRBV4-3
CDR3 protein: CASTSRGSSSGANVLTF
CDR3 DNA: TGCGCCAGCACCTCCAGGGGATCCTCCTCTGGGGCCAACGTCCTGACTTTC

D gene: TRBD1
J gene: TRBJ2-1
clone size: few
V gene: TRBV7-9
CDR3 protein: CASSLGTTGANNEQFF
CDR3 DNA: TGTGCCAGCAGCTTAGGTACGACAGGGGCCAATAATGAGCAGTTCTTC

D gene: -
J gene: TRBJ1-6
clone size: many
V gene: TRBV27
CDR3 protein: CASSLNGKSPLHF
CDR3 DNA: TGTGCCAGCAGTTTAAACGGGAAATCACCCCTCCACTTT

D gene: TRBD2
J gene: TRBJ2-7
clone size: many
V gene: TRBV2
CDR3 protein: CASKEGGLLYEQYF
CDR3 DNA: TGTGCCAGCAAAGAGGGAGGGCTTCTCTACGAGCAGTACTTC

D gene: -
J gene: TRBJ2-6
clone size: many
V gene: TRBV7-9
CDR3 protein: CASSLALAGANVLTF
CDR3 DNA: TGTGCCAGCAGCTTAGCCTTGGCAGGGGCCAACGTCCTGACTTTC

D gene: -
J gene: TRBJ1-1
clone size: -
V gene: TRBV27
CDR3 protein: CASSSSHGTEAFF
CDR3 DNA: TGTGCCAGCAGTTCTTCACACGGCACTGAAGCTTTCTTT

D gene: -
J gene: TRBJ2-7
clone size: many
V gene: TRBV20-1
CDR3 protein: CSARGLNRVYEQYF
CDR3 DNA: TGCAGTGCTAGAGGCCTTAACAGGGTTTACGAGCAGTACTTC

D gene: -
J gene: TRBJ1-4
clone size: -
V gene: TRBV6-1
CDR3 protein: CASSEILRATNETLFF
CDR3 DNA: TGTGCCAGCAGTGAAATATTGCGTGCAACTAATGAAACACTGTTTTTT

D gene: TRBD1
J gene: TRBJ2-5
clone size: many
V gene: TRBV28
CDR3 protein: CASSFHTGGKETQYF
CDR3 DNA: TGTGCCAGCAGTTTCCATACAGGGGGCAAAGAGACCCAGTACTTC

D gene: -
J gene: TRBJ2-7
clone size: -
V gene: TRBV5-1
CDR3 protein: CASSLAQHSYEQYF
CDR3 DNA: TGCGCCAGCAGCTTGGCACAGCACTCCTACGAGCAGTACTTC

D gene: -
J gene: TRBJ1-1
clone size: few
V gene: TRBV2
CDR3 protein: CASSGPTGTRNEKAFF
CDR3 DNA: TGTGCCAGCAGTGGCCCTACCGGGACCCGAAACGAGAAAGCTTTCTTT

D gene: -
J gene: TRBJ2-5
clone size: few
V gene: TRBV21-1
CDR3 protein: CASSTSDRVRETQYF
CDR3 DNA: TGTGCCAGCAGCACCTCGGACAGGGTACGTGAGACCCAGTACTTC

D gene: -
J gene: TRBJ2-5
clone size: many
V gene: TRBV7-9
CDR3 protein: CASSLPSAGQETQYF
CDR3 DNA: TGTGCCAGCAGCCTGCCCTCCGCGGGCCAAGAGACCCAGTACTTC

D gene: -
J gene: TRBJ2-3
clone size: many
V gene: TRBV18
CDR3 protein: CASSPRGAGDTQYF
CDR3 DNA: TGTGCCAGCTCACCGAGGGGCGCAGGAGATACGCAGTATTTT

D gene: TRBD2
J gene: TRBJ2-5
clone size: many
V gene: TRBV11-2
CDR3 protein: CASRRAGVSETQYF
CDR3 DNA: TGTGCCAGCAGACGGGCGGGGGTTTCAGAGACCCAGTACTTC

D gene: -
J gene: TRBJ2-7
clone size: many
V gene: TRBV5-1
CDR3 protein: CASSLQGIGYEQYF
CDR3 DNA: TGCGCCAGCAGCTTGCAGGGAATCGGGTACGAGCAGTACTTC

D gene: -
J gene: TRBJ2-2
clone size: -
V gene: TRBV5-1
CDR3 protein: CASSLSGGSTGELFF
CDR3 DNA: TGCGCCAGCAGCTTGTCGGGGGGCAGCACCGGGGAGCTGTTTTTT

D gene: TRBD2
J gene: TRBJ2-3
clone size: -
V gene: TRBV6-1
CDR3 protein: CASSKAGANTDTQYF
CDR3 DNA: TGTGCCAGCAGTAAAGCGGGGGCTAACACAGATACGCAGTATTTT

D gene: TRBD2
J gene: TRBJ2-1
clone size: many
V gene: TRBV7-8
CDR3 protein: CASSLATNPPGLAGVSSYNEQFF
CDR3 DNA: TGTGCCAGCAGCTTAGCCACCAACCCACCTGGACTAGCGGGGGTTAGCTCCTACAATGAGCAGTTCTTC

D gene: -
J gene: TRBJ2-7
clone size: -
V gene: TRBV19
CDR3 protein: CASKGRSSYEQYF
CDR3 DNA: TGTGCCAGTAAAGGTCGGAGTTCCTACGAGCAGTACTTC

D gene: TRBD2
J gene: TRBJ2-1
clone size: many
V gene: TRBV6-1
CDR3 protein: CASRLRDYNNEQFF
CDR3 DNA: TGTGCCAGCAGGCTCCGGGACTACAACAATGAGCAGTTCTTC

D gene: -
J gene: TRBJ1-1
clone size: -
V gene: TRBV20-1
CDR3 protein: CSARSNTEAFF
CDR3 DNA: TGCAGTGCTAGATCCAACACTGAAGCTTTCTTT

D gene: -
J gene: TRBJ2-5
clone size: -
V gene: TRBV3-1
CDR3 protein: CASSQGLGGSGTQYF
CDR3 DNA: TGTGCCAGCAGCCAAGGGTTGGGGGGAAGTGGGACCCAGTACTTC

D gene: -
J gene: TRBJ1-2
clone size: -
V gene: TRBV30
CDR3 protein: CAWSITVYGYTF
CDR3 DNA: TGTGCCTGGAGTATCACTGTCTATGGCTACACCTTC

D gene: -
J gene: TRBJ1-5
clone size: many
V gene: TRBV12-3/TRBV12-4
CDR3 protein: CASSFESSYNQPQHF
CDR3 DNA: TGTGCCAGCAGTTTCGAGTCGTCCTACAATCAGCCCCAGCATTTT

D gene: TRBD1
J gene: TRBJ2-7
clone size: many
V gene: TRBV6-5
CDR3 protein: CASSYGTGSSYEQYF
CDR3 DNA: TGTGCCAGCAGTTACGGGACAGGGAGCTCCTACGAGCAGTACTTC

D gene: TRBD1
J gene: TRBJ1-2
clone size: many
V gene: TRBV10-3
CDR3 protein: CAISARTGGNYGYTF
CDR3 DNA: TGTGCCATCAGTGCTAGGACAGGGGGAAACTATGGCTACACCTTC

D gene: TRBD2
J gene: TRBJ2-3
clone size: many
V gene: TRBV20-1
CDR3 protein: CSARRSGGATDTQYF
CDR3 DNA: TGCAGTGCTAGAAGGAGCGGGGGGGCAACAGATACGCAGTATTTT

D gene: -
J gene: TRBJ2-1
clone size: once
V gene: TRBV6-6
CDR3 protein: CASSPTSYNEQFF
CDR3 DNA: TGTGCCAGCAGTCCGACAAGCTACAATGAGCAGTTCTTC

D gene: -
J gene: TRBJ1-6
clone size: -
V gene: TRBV19
CDR3 protein: CASRVRGYNSPLHF
CDR3 DNA: TGTGCCAGTAGAGTCAGGGGATATAATTCACCCCTCCACTTT

D gene: -
J gene: TRBJ1-5
clone size: -
V gene: TRBV6-2/TRBV6-3
CDR3 protein: CASSYSLTGNVSPQHF
CDR3 DNA: TGTGCCAGCAGTTACTCTTTAACAGGGAACGTGTCGCCCCAGCATTTT

D gene: -
J gene: TRBJ1-2
clone size: few
V gene: TRBV20-1
CDR3 protein: CSARDQGHGYTF
CDR3 DNA: TGCAGTGCTAGAGATCAGGGCCATGGCTACACCTTC